The source of this T cell receptor beta chain is a study of cytomegalovirus exposure and HLA in healthy donors. Broader study findings: Roughly uniform sequencing depth across donors was assumed, possibly incorrectly.

The PCR had 60 Vbeta and 13 Jbeta primers. Sequencing used immunoSEQ multiplex PCR; TCRdb keeps in-frame clones, though not all of them. Altogether about 150,000 clones are present, approximately 86% being singletons, with the ten largest covering approximately 6.3%. As regards this clone: Its specificity is not known.

The J segment lost 3 bases and the V segment lost 6 bases, leaving 12 bases of the junction unmatched. The CDR3 totals 18 residues. Germline V gene sequence: CDR1 KGHSH, CDR2 LQKENI. The source of this sequence is a woman in her fifties or sixties in good health and CMV-seropositive. The V call is TRBV18, the J call TRBJ1-3; 12 bases agree with TRBD1. Sequencing used PBMCs. CDR3: CASSPSGTGGAGGNTIYF. The CDR3 coding sequence is TGTGCCAGCTCGCCTTCCGGGACAGGGGGCGCGGGTGGAAACACCATATATTTT.